This TCR beta chain came from a study of shared clonotypes between healthy human individuals. The table came from immunoSEQ multiplex PCR; TCRdb's copy has only in-frame clones and leaves some out. The sample has hundreds of thousands of clones; around 79% are singletons. From germline, CDR1 is GTSNPN and CDR2 SVGIG (reference sequence). Trimming removed 8 bases from V and 7 bases from J; junction bases left unmatched: 7. CDR3 size: 12 residues. This TCR was recovered from a woman in her forties in good health. Some clones in this sample may be carry-over from other donors' samples. Specimen: PBMCs. This chain links TRBV30 with TRBJ2-2; 7 nucleotides agree with TRBD2. The CDR3 loop reads CAGGGDGGELFF. As DNA, the CDR3 is TGTGCCGGGGGAGGGGACGGCGGGGAGCTGTTTTTT.